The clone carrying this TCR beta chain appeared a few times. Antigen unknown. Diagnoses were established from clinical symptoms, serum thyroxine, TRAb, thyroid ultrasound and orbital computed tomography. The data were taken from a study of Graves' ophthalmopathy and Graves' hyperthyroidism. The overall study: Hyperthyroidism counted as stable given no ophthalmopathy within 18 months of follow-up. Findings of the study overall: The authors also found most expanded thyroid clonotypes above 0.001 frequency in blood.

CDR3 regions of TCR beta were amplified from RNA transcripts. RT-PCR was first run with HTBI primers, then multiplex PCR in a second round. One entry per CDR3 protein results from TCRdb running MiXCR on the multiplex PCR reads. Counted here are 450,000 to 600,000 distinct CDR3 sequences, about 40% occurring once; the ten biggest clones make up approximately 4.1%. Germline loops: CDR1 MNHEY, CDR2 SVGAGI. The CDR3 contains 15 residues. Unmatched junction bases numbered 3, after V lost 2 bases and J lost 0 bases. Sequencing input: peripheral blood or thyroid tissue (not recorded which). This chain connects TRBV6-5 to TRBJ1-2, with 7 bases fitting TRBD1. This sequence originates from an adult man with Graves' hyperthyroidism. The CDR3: CASSYGTEANYGYTF. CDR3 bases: TGTGCCAGCAGTTACGGGACAGAAGCTAACTATGGCTACACCTTC.